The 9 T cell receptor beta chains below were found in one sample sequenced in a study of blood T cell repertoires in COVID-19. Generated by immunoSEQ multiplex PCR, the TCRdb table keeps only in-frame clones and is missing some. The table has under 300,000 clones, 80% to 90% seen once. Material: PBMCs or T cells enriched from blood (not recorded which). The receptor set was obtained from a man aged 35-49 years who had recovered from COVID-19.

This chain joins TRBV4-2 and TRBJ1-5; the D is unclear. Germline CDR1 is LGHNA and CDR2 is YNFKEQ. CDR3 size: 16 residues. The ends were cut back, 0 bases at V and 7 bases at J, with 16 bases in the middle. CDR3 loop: CASSQDIGQEAQPQHF. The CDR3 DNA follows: TGTGCCAGCAGCCAAGATATCGGGCAGGAGGCCCAGCCCCAGCATTTT.

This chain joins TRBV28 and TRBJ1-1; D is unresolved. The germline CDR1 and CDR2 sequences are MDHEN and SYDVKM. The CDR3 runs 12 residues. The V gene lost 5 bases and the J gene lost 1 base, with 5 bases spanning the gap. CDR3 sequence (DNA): TGTGCCAGCAGTGCGCAGAACACTGAAGCTTTCTTT. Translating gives CASSAQNTEAFF. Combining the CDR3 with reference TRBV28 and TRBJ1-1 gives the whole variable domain DVKVTQSSRYLVKRTGEKVFLECVQDMDHENMFWYRQDPGLGLRLIYFSYDVKMKEKGDIPEGYSVSREKKERFSLILESASTNQTSMYLCASSAQNTEAFFGQGTRLTVV.

CDR3 nucleotides: TGTGCCAGCAGCGTGGGGGACAGGTCCTACGAGCAGTACTTC. This codes for CASSVGDRSYEQYF. This chain links TRBV5-4 with TRBJ2-7; TRBD1 agrees at 8 bases. V shed 4 bases, J shed 1 base, and the junction held 4 bases outside the gene matches. CDR1 and CDR2 from the germline V gene are SGHNT and YYREEE (reference sequence). The CDR3 covers 14 residues.

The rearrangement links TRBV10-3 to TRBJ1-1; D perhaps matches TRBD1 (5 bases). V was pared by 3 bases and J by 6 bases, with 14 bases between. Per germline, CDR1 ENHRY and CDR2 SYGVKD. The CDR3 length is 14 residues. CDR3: CAISDGGGTSEAFF. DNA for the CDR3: TGTGCCATCAGTGATGGGGGGGGAACGTCTGAAGCTTTCTTT.

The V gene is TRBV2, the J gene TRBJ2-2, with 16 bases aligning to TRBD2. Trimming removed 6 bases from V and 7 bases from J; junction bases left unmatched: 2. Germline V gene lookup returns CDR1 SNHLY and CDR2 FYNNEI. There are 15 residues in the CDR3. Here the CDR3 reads CASRGLAGGVGELFF. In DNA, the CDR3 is TGTGCCAGCAGGGGACTAGCGGGAGGGGTCGGGGAGCTGTTTTTT. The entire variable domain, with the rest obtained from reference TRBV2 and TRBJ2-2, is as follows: EPEVTQTPSHQVTQMGQEVILRCVPISNHLYFYWYRQILGQKVEFLVSFYNNEISEKSEIFDDQFSVERPDGSNFTLKIRSTKLEDSAMYFCASRGLAGGVGELFFGEGSRLTVL.

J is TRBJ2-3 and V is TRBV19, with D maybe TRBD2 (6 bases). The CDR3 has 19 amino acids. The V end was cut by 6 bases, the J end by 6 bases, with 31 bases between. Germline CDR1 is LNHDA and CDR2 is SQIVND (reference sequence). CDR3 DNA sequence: TGTGCCAGTAGCTCGGAGGGCCACGAGACATCTTCGATATGGGATACGCAGTATTTT. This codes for CASSSEGHETSSIWDTQYF.

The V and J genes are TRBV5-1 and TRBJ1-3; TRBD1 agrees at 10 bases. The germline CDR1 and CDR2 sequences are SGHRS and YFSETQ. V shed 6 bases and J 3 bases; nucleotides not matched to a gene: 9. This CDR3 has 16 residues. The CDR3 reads CASTPTGGSNGNTIYF. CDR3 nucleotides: TGCGCCAGCACGCCGACAGGGGGCTCCAATGGAAACACCATATATTTT.

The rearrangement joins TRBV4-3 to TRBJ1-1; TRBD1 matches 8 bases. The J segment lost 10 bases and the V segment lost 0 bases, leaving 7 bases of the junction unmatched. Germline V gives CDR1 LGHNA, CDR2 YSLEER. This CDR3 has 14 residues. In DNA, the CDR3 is TGCGCCAGCAGCCAAGATGCTGGACAGGGCTCAGCTTTCTTT. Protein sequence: CASSQDAGQGSAFF.

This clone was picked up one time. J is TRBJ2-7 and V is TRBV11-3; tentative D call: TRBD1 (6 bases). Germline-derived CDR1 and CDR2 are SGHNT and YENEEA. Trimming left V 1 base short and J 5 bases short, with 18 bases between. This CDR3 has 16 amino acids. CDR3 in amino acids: CASSLVGMAGAHEQYF. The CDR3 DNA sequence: TGTGCCAGCAGCTTAGTAGGTATGGCAGGGGCGCACGAGCAGTACTTC. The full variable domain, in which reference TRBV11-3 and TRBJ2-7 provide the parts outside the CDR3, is EAGVVQSPRYKIIEKKQPVAFWCNPISGHNTLYWYLQNLGQGPELLIRYENEEAVDDSQLPKDRFSAERLKGVDSTLKIQPAELGDSAVYLCASSLVGMAGAHEQYFGPGTRLTVT.